This passage covers 10 T cell receptor beta chains from one sample sequenced in a study of neurological immune-mediated disorders. Via MiXCR, TCRdb re-called the 5' RACE reads, giving one row per CDR3 protein. The sample carries about 62,000 distinct CDR3 sequences, around 3.8% recorded once. Material: PBMCs. These TCRs come from a woman between 50 and 59 years old with multiple sclerosis.

This clonotype has ten or more counts. V is TRBV20-1 and J is TRBJ2-1; 12 bases align to TRBD2. CDR3 length equals 16 residues. The trim removed 1 base at V and 5 bases at J, leaving 6 bases unmatched. CDR1 is DFQATT and CDR2 is SNEGSKA in the germline V gene (reference sequence). For the CDR3, the DNA is TGCAGTGCTAGAGGCCAGACTAGCGGGAGTAACAATGAGCAGTTCTTC. Its protein is CSARGQTSGSNNEQFF.

This clonotype has ten or more counts. The chain uses TRBV6-2 or TRBV6-3 and TRBJ2-2; D might be TRBD1 (6 bases). The V gene's germline CDR1 is MNHEY and CDR2 SVGEGT. The V gene lost 4 bases and the J gene lost 7 bases, with 16 bases spanning the gap. The CDR3 length is 15 residues. DNA of the CDR3: TGTGCCAGCAGTTGGACAGACCTTTTCCTCGGGGAGCTGTTTTTT. Amino acids: CASSWTDLFLGELFF.

Ten or more counts support this clonotype. The chain recombines TRBV7-2 with TRBJ2-5; no clear D gene. Germline V CDR1 and CDR2: SGHTA, FQGNSA. The CDR3 is 14 amino acids. Trimming stripped 6 bases from V and 4 bases from J, with 15 bases between. The CDR3 sequence: CASRPTPTGETQYF. The CDR3 DNA reads as TGTGCCAGCAGGCCGACACCCACGGGAGAGACCCAGTACTTC.

This clonotype was counted ten times or more. J is TRBJ2-1 and V is TRBV20-1; D is perhaps TRBD2 (6 bases). Germline loops: CDR1 DFQATT, CDR2 SNEGSKA (reference sequence). The length of the CDR3 is 15 residues. V was shortened by 3 bases and J by 6 bases, with 18 bases between the two germline ends. This chain's CDR3 is CSASERRGAVNEQFF. CDR3 nucleotide sequence: TGCAGTGCTAGTGAAAGGCGGGGTGCCGTCAATGAGCAGTTCTTC.

Details on this clonotype: This may be a read error: a much more frequent sequence differs by one nucleotide. The chain has TRBV20-1 and TRBJ1-2, with TRBD1 as a possible D gene (6 bases). V was trimmed by 6 bases and J by 8 bases, leaving 16 bases between them. The CDR3 extends over 12 amino acids. Germline-derived CDR1 and CDR2 are DFQATT and SNEGSKA (reference sequence). Here the CDR3 reads CSATVQGSGYTF. CDR3 nucleotides: TGCAGTGCGACAGTCCAGGGGAGCGGCTACACCTTC.

This clonotype occurred many times. The genes are TRBV12-3 or TRBV12-4 and TRBJ2-7; perhaps TRBD2 as D (6 bases). Trimming removed 8 bases from V and 0 bases from J, with 17 bases in between. This CDR3 contains 15 residues. In DNA form, the CDR3 reads TGTGCCAGCGGAACCAGCGGGCCCAGCTCCTACGAGCAGTACTTC. Its translation is CASGTSGPSSYEQYF.

This clonotype was detected many times. The V call is TRBV11-3, the J call TRBJ1-6, with D uncertain. This CDR3 has 13 amino acids. V was cut by 3 bases and J by 7 bases, with 7 bases left in between. Per germline, CDR1 SGHNT and CDR2 YENEEA. The CDR3 loop reads CASSLDGNSPLHF. CDR3 nucleotides: TGTGCCAGCAGCTTGGACGGGAATTCACCCCTCCACTTT. Full variable domain (remainder filled in from reference TRBV11-3 and TRBJ1-6): EAGVVQSPRYKIIEKKQPVAFWCNPISGHNTLYWYLQNLGQGPELLIRYENEEAVDDSQLPKDRFSAERLKGVDSTLKIQPAELGDSAVYLCASSLDGNSPLHFGNGTRLTVT.

This clonotype was seen many times. This chain links TRBV15 with TRBJ2-5, with D perhaps being TRBD1 or TRBD2 (5 bases each). The CDR3 totals 16 residues. Germline loops: CDR1 LNHNV, CDR2 YYDKDF (reference sequence). V was pared by 3 bases and J by 5 bases, with 19 bases between. CDR3 amino acids: CATSSLGRTLGETQYF. CDR3 nucleotides: TGTGCCACCAGCAGCCTGGGACGGACCCTCGGGGAGACCCAGTACTTC.

Many counts were recorded for this clonotype. CDR3 DNA: TGTGCCAGCAGCTTCGACGGACTCTTCACAGATACGCAGTATTTT. This codes for CASSFDGLFTDTQYF. The rearrangement uses TRBV7-9 and TRBJ2-3; D might be TRBD2 (5 bases). This CDR3 region has 15 residues. Trimming took off 3 bases at V and 2 bases at J, with 12 bases between the two ends. Looked up from germline, CDR1 is SEHNR and CDR2 is FQNEAQ (reference sequence).

This clonotype was counted at least ten times. The chain has TRBV7-9 and TRBJ2-5, with D perhaps given as TRBD1 or TRBD2 (6 bases each). Germline V gives CDR1 SEHNR, CDR2 FQNEAQ (reference sequence). V was trimmed by 0 bases and J by 6 bases, leaving 11 bases between them. The CDR3 is 14 residues long. The CDR3 region has the DNA TGTGCCAGCAGCTTAGCGCGGAGGGGGAAGACCCAGTACTTC. Its protein product is CASSLARRGKTQYF. The whole variable domain, remainder taken from reference TRBV7-9 and TRBJ2-5, is DTGVSQNPRHKITKRGQNVTFRCDPISEHNRLYWYRQTLGQGPEFLTYFQNEAQLEKSRLLSDRFSAERPKGSFSTLEIQRTEQGDSAMYLCASSLARRGKTQYFGPGTRLLVL.